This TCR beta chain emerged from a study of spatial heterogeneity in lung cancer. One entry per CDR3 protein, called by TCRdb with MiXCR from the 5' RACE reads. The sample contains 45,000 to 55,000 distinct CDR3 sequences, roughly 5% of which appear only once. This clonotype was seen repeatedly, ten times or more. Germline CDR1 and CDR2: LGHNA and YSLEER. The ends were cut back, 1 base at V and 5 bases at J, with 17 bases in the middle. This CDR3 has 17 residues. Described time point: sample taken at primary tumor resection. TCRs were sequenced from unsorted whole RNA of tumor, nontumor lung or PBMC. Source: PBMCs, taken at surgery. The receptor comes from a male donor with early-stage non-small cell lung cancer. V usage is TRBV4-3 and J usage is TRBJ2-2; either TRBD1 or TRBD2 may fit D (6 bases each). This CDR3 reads CASSQVLWGAGTGELFF. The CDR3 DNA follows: TGCGCCAGCAGCCAAGTTCTATGGGGGGCAGGGACCGGGGAGCTGTTTTTT.